Listed here are 12 T cell receptor beta chains from one sample, sequenced in a study of OX40 agonist ivuxolimab in advanced cancers. Library preparation used the immunoSEQ multiplex PCR assay. TCRdb holds this immuneACCESS table with in-frame rearrangements only. Some clones are missing; in checked studies, unresolved V genes explain under half, and the rest has no known cause. This sample lists around 94,000 clones; 92% were detected once. In total, the top ten clones hold more than 3% of the sample. Specimen: CD4+ or CD8+ T cells sorted from blood, collected in a trial of the OX40 agonist ivuxolimab. The source of these receptors is an adult with an advanced solid tumor such as melanoma, head and neck, liver or kidney cancer.

V and J are TRBV6-5 and TRBJ2-5; D is uncertain. CDR3 length: 12 residues. V lost 2 bases and J lost 5, with 6 bases in between. Germline assignment: CDR1 MNHEY and CDR2 SVGAGI. The CDR3 region has the DNA TGTGCCAGCAGTTACGGCGAGGAGACCCAGTACTTC. Amino acid sequence: CASSYGEETQYF.

The V gene is TRBV5-1, the J gene TRBJ2-5; D remains ambiguous. With 7 bases removed from V and 0 bases from J, the gap between germline ends came to 10 bases. The germline CDR1 and CDR2 sequences are SGHRS and YFSETQ. This CDR3 comprises 13 residues. The CDR3 DNA sequence: TGCGCCAGCTCCACGGATTACCAAGAGACCCAGTACTTC. It specifies CASSTDYQETQYF. Based on the CDR3 plus reference TRBV5-1 and TRBJ2-5, the full variable domain is KAGVTQTPRYLIKTRGQQVTLSCSPISGHRSVSWYQQTPGQGLQFLFEYFSETQRNKGNFPGRFSGRQFSNSRSEMNVSTLELGDSALYLCASSTDYQETQYFGPGTRLLVL.

The J gene is TRBJ1-2, the V gene TRBV6-1; D unclear. The CDR3 totals 12 residues. The germline V gene encodes CDR1 MNHNS and CDR2 SASEGT. V lost 5 bases and J lost 10, with 14 bases in between. CDR3 loop: CASSIKAYDYTF. The CDR3 coding sequence is TGTGCCAGCAGTATCAAAGCGTACGACTACACCTTC.

This clone was recorded only once. The chain links TRBV5-1 to TRBJ2-5; 10 positions agree with TRBD2. Germline V gene sequence: CDR1 SGHRS, CDR2 YFSETQ. The CDR3 extends over 14 amino acids. V lost 6 bases and J lost 2; bases outside the gene matches: 4. CDR3 sequence (DNA): TGCGCCAGCAATAGCGGGGGGCTTCAAGAGACCCAGTACTTC. It yields the protein CASNSGGLQETQYF.

This chain joins TRBV27 and TRBJ2-5, with 7 bases identical to TRBD2. The J call may be in error: the DNA end matches TRBJ2-7 better. Germline values: CDR1 MNHEY, CDR2 SMNVEV (reference sequence). The CDR3 totals 18 residues. For the CDR3, the DNA is TGTGCCAGCAGTCACCGGGGAGGGGCCCAGCCTTCTCTTTACGAGCAGTACTTC. This translates into CASSHRGGAQPSLYEQYF.

V usage is TRBV5-5 and J usage is TRBJ1-6; TRBD1 matches at 7 bases. Germline CDR1 and CDR2: SGHKS and YYEKEE (reference sequence). J lost 7 bases, V lost 0 bases, and 7 bases had no gene match. The CDR3 runs 16 residues. The chain's CDR3 is CASSLEGTDYNSPLHF. Here the CDR3 DNA reads TGTGCCAGCAGCTTGGAGGGGACAGACTACAATTCACCCCTCCACTTT.

The chain couples TRBV9 to TRBJ2-1, with 7 bases matching TRBD2. Germline V CDR1 and CDR2: SGDLS, YYNGEE. The CDR3 totals 12 residues. V gave up 2 bases and J gave up 8 bases; unmatched junction bases: 1. CDR3 sequence: CASSVGGDEQFF. CDR3 sequence (DNA): TGTGCCAGCAGCGTGGGAGGGGATGAGCAGTTCTTC.

In this sample, this clone turned up a few times. The chain carries TRBV10-2 and TRBJ1-1, with 9 bases that match TRBD1. Trimming cost V 5 bases and J 4 bases; bases outside gene matches: 5. This CDR3 region has 14 residues. Germline V gene sequence: CDR1 WSHSY, CDR2 SAAADI. The CDR3 coding sequence is TGCGCCAGCAGTATTATGACAGGGGGCACTGAAGCTTTCTTT. Protein product: CASSIMTGGTEAFF.

This chain links TRBV27 with TRBJ1-5; D gene uncertain. CDR1 MNHEY and CDR2 SMNVEV come from the germline V gene (reference sequence). V lost 2 bases and J 2 bases, leaving 10 bases between the germline ends. The CDR3 loop spans 15 amino acids. The chain's CDR3 is CASSLVGMGNQPQHF. The CDR3 DNA is TGTGCCAGCAGTTTAGTGGGGATGGGCAATCAGCCCCAGCATTTT.

The rearrangement links TRBV11-2 to TRBJ2-2, with a weak D call TRBD1 (5 bases). Germline-derived CDR1 and CDR2 are SGHAT and FQNNGV. There are 14 residues in the CDR3. Trimming left V 2 bases short and J 6 bases short, with 10 bases between. The CDR3 region is CASSLSGMAGELFF. CDR3 DNA sequence: TGTGCCAGCAGCTTATCAGGGATGGCCGGGGAGCTGTTTTTT.

CDR3 in DNA: TGTGCCAGCAGCAAAGGGGGAAGAGGGGGCGGCGAGACCCAGTACTTC. Its translation: CASSKGGRGGGETQYF. The chain couples TRBV21-1 to TRBJ2-5; the listed D gene, TRBD1, was not tested against the DNA. TRBV21-1 represents a pseudogene. The CDR3 is made up of 16 amino acids.

This chain links TRBV5-4 with TRBJ2-7; D gene unclear. The germline V gene has CDR1 SGHNT and CDR2 YYREEE (reference sequence). V dropped 4 bases and J dropped 9 bases, with 14 bases sitting between them. CDR3 size: 12 residues. The CDR3 region is CASSQRGVGQYF. CDR3 coding DNA: TGTGCCAGCAGCCAACGTGGGGTCGGGCAGTACTTC.